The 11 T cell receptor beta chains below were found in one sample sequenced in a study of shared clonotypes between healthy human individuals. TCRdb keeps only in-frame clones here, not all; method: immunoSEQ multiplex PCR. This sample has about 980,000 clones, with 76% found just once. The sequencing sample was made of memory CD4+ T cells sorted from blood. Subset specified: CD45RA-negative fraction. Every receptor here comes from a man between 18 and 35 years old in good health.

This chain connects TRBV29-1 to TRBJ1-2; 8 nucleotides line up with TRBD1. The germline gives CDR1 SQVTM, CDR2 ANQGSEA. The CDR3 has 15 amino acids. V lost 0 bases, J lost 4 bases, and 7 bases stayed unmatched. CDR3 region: CSVEDLGQGRYGYTF. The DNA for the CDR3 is TGCAGCGTTGAAGACCTCGGACAGGGACGCTATGGCTACACCTTC.

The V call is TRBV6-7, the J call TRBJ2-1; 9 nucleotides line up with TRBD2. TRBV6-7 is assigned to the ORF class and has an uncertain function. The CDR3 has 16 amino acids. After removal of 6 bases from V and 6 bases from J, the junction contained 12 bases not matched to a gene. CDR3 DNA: TGTGCCAGCAGGCTCGCTGGGACTAGCCCCATCAATGAGCAGTTCTTC. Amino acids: CASRLAGTSPINEQFF.

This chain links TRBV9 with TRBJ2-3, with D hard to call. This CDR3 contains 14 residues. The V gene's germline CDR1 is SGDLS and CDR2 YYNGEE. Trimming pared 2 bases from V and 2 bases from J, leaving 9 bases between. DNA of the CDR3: TGTGCCAGCAGCGTGACGACCCCCACAGATACGCAGTATTTT. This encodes CASSVTTPTDTQYF.

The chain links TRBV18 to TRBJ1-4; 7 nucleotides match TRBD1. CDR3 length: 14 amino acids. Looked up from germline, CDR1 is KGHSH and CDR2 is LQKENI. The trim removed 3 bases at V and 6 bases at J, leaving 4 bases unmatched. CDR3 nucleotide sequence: TGTGCCAGCTCACCGGGACAGCCGGATGAAAAACTGTTTTTT. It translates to CASSPGQPDEKLFF.

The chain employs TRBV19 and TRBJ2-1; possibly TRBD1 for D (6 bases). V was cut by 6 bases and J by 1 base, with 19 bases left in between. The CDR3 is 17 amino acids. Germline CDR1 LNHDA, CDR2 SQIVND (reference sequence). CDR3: CASSKGRDTISYNEQFF. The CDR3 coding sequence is TGTGCCAGTAGCAAGGGACGGGACACCATATCCTACAATGAGCAGTTCTTC.

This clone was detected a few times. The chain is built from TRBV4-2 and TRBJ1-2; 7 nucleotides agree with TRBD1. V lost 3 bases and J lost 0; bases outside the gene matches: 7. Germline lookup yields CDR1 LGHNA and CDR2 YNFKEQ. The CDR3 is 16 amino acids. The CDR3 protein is CASSQPQGGSNYGYTF. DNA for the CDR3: TGTGCCAGCAGCCAGCCTCAGGGGGGGTCTAACTATGGCTACACCTTC.

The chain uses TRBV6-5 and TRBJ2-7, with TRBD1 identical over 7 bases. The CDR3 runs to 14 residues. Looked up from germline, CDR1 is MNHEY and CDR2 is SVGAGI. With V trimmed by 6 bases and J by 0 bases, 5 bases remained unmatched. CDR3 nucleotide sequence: TGTGCCAGCAGGCGGACAGGATACTCCTACGAGCAGTACTTC. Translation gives CASRRTGYSYEQYF.

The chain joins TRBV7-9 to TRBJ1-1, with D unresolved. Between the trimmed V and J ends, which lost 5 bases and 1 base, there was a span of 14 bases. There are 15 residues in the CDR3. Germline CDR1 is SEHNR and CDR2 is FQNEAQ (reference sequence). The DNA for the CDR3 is TGTGCCAGCAGCCCCCGGGAAGGGAAGAACACTGAAGCTTTCTTT. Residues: CASSPREGKNTEAFF.

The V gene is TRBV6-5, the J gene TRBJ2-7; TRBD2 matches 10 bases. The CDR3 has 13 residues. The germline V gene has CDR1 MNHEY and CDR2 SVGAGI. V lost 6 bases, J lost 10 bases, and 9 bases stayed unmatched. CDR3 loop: CASRVREREGQYF. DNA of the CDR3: TGTGCCAGCAGGGTGCGGGAGCGGGAGGGACAGTACTTC.

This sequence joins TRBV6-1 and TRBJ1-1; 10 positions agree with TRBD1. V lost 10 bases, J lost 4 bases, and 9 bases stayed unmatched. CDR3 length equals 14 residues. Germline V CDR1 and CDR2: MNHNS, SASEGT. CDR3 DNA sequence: TGTGCCACAGGGACAGGGGATTTTTCCACTGAAGCTTTCTTT. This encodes CATGTGDFSTEAFF.

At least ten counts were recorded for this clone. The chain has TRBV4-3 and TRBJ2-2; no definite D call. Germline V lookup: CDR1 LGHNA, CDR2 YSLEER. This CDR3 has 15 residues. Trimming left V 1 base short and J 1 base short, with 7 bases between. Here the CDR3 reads CASSQGYLNTGELFF. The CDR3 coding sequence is TGCGCCAGCAGCCAAGGGTACTTGAACACCGGGGAGCTGTTTTTT.